This TCR beta chain originates from a study of shared clonotypes between healthy human individuals. Overall study results and limits: Naive CD4 clonotype sharing across four donors was about 5%.

The assay used deep level. Sorted subsets were amplified in replicate PCRs using about 210 ng DNA, about 30,000 T cell genomes. Source study methods: Filtering was not the same, since immunoSEQ gave junction-only sequences without quality scores. Assay: immunoSEQ multiplex PCR; the TCRdb copy retains only in-frame clones and omits some. The D gene and trimming were derived from the DNA, and the V and J assignments and clone size from that table. The sample records hundreds of thousands of clones, 90% to 95% being singletons. Selected positively for CCR7 and CD45RO-negative, naive CD8 cells excluded terminally differentiated effector memory CD45RA+ cells. Concerning this clone: Its target is unknown.

Germline lookup yields CDR1 SNHLY and CDR2 FYNNEI. The V and J ends lost 8 bases and 1 base respectively, with 8 bases between them. The CDR3 is 13 amino acids. This TCR was recovered from a woman in her thirties in good health. This chain connects TRBV2 to TRBJ2-2, with D tentatively TRBD1 (5 bases). The sample consisted of naive CD8+ T cells sorted from blood. This CDR3 reads CASLTVNTGELFF. The CDR3 DNA is TGTGCCAGCCTGACAGTGAACACCGGGGAGCTGTTTTTT.